The 16 T cell receptor beta chains listed next were all sequenced from one sample in a study of blood T cell repertoires in COVID-19. Using immunoSEQ multiplex PCR, the repertoire was profiled, and TCRdb retains in-frame clones only, with some absent. This sample yields a few hundred thousand clones, of which about 87% are seen a single time; 0.7% to 0.85% belongs to the top ten. Sequencing was performed on peripheral blood. The receptors originated from a man aged 18 to 29 with COVID-19, enrolled during active disease.

The J gene is TRBJ1-5, the V gene TRBV12-3 or TRBV12-4, with 9 bases matching TRBD1. Unmatched junction bases numbered 2, after V lost 5 bases and J lost 6 bases. This CDR3 region has 13 residues. The CDR3 DNA follows: TGTGCCAGCAGTACGGACAGGGGTCAGCCCCAGCATTTT. Amino acids: CASSTDRGQPQHF.

The genes are TRBV19 and TRBJ2-5, with D possibly matching TRBD2 (6 bases). CDR1 LNHDA and CDR2 SQIVND come from the germline V gene (reference sequence). V lost 5 bases and J lost 5, with 15 bases in between. The CDR3 sequence is 14 residues long. As DNA, the CDR3 is TGTGCCAGTAGTCGCAAACGGGGGAGGGAGACCCAGTACTTC. As protein: CASSRKRGRETQYF. The full variable domain, completed using reference TRBV19 and TRBJ2-5, is DGGITQSPKYLFRKEGQNVTLSCEQNLNHDAMYWYRQDPGQGLRLIYYSQIVNDFQKGDIAEGYSVSREKKESFPLTVTSAQKNPTAFYLCASSRKRGRETQYFGPGTRLLVL.

Comment on this clone: One end of the junction is discordant with germline, which a read error may explain. This chain joins TRBV2 and TRBJ1-5; D gene uncertain. CDR1 is SNHLY and CDR2 is FYNNEI in the germline V gene. This CDR3 has 15 amino acids. This CDR3 is CASREGRQWNQPQHF. DNA for the CDR3: TGTGCCAGCAGGGAAGGGAGGCAATGGAATCAGCCCCAGCATTTT.

The chain uses TRBV2 and TRBJ2-1; no clear D gene. The length of the CDR3 is 16 residues. Germline loops: CDR1 SNHLY, CDR2 FYNNEI. The ends were cut back, 3 bases at V and 0 bases at J, with 12 bases in the middle. The CDR3 region has the DNA TGTGCCAGCAGTGAGCTCGTGGTCGGCTCCTACAATGAGCAGTTCTTC. Its translation: CASSELVVGSYNEQFF.

V and J are TRBV10-3 and TRBJ1-4, with 9 bases aligning to TRBD1. J was trimmed by 0 bases and V by 6 bases; bases with no gene match: 5. The CDR3 consists of 16 residues. Germline-derived CDR1 and CDR2 are ENHRY and SYGVKD. The CDR3 sequence is CAISTGTGTTNEKLFF. CDR3 nucleotides: TGTGCCATCAGCACCGGGACAGGGACAACTAATGAAAAACTGTTTTTT.

The chain carries TRBV4-1 and TRBJ2-5; TRBD2 matches 9 bases. This CDR3 spans 17 amino acids. CDR1 is MGHRA, CDR2 YSYEKL, per germline. V lost 0 bases to trimming and J lost 9 bases; unmatched junction nucleotides: 14. In DNA form, the CDR3 reads TGCGCCAGCAGCCAAGATGCGAAGGCGGGGGGGCGGATGGCCCAGTACTTC. Protein product: CASSQDAKAGGRMAQYF.

V is TRBV6-2 or TRBV6-3 and J is TRBJ1-5, with D possibly TRBD1 on 5 matching bases. CDR3 length equals 17 residues. The V gene lost 5 bases and the J gene lost 7 bases, with 24 bases spanning the gap. The germline gives CDR1 MNHEY, CDR2 SVGEGT. Written as DNA, the CDR3 is TGTGCCAGCAGTCCCCTCAGGAGGGGTGGGAGGCAACAGCCCCAGCATTTT. Translating it yields CASSPLRRGGRQQPQHF.

The chain combines TRBV4-2 with TRBJ1-2; D may be TRBD1 (6 bases). This CDR3 region has 17 residues. Germline CDR1 LGHNA, CDR2 YNFKEQ. With 3 bases removed from V and 4 bases from J, the gap between germline ends came to 21 bases. Written as DNA, the CDR3 is TGTGCCAGCAGCCACCAAGTGAGGGGTACACAGGGCTATGGCTACACCTTC. It encodes CASSHQVRGTQGYGYTF.

V and J are TRBV5-4 and TRBJ1-1; perhaps TRBD1 as D (6 bases). V was trimmed by 4 bases and J by 4 bases, leaving 23 bases between them. This CDR3 is built from 17 residues. Germline CDR1 reads SGHNT; CDR2 reads YYREEE (reference sequence). The CDR3 protein is CASSPTGLGLMSTEAFF. CDR3 bases: TGTGCCAGCAGCCCGACAGGATTAGGCCTGATGAGCACTGAAGCTTTCTTT.

This clone was counted a few times. The J gene is TRBJ1-1, the V gene TRBV2; no firm D call. This CDR3 spans 12 amino acids. Germline loops: CDR1 SNHLY, CDR2 FYNNEI. Trimming took 3 bases from V and 3 from J, leaving 5 bases between them. Written as DNA, the CDR3 is TGTGCCAGCAGTGACAGATACACTGAAGCTTTCTTT. Amino acid sequence: CASSDRYTEAFF.

J is TRBJ2-1 and V is TRBV4-2; the D is unclear. In germline, CDR1 is LGHNA, CDR2 YNFKEQ. V lost 3 bases and J lost 0, with 12 bases in between. This CDR3 has 16 residues. The CDR3 loop reads CASSHVLASSYNEQFF. The CDR3 DNA reads as TGTGCCAGCAGCCACGTGCTTGCGAGCTCCTACAATGAGCAGTTCTTC.

The genes are TRBV5-4 and TRBJ1-4; 7 bases are a match to TRBD1. Germline V lookup: CDR1 SGHNT, CDR2 YYREEE (reference sequence). V dropped 0 bases and J dropped 6; count of bases not matched to a gene: 2. The CDR3 runs 14 residues. The CDR3 DNA follows: TGTGCCAGCAGCTTGGACAGGGGAGATGAAAAACTGTTTTTT. Translating gives CASSLDRGDEKLFF.

V gene TRBV4-1 combines with J gene TRBJ2-3; 10 nucleotides agree with TRBD1. V shed 4 bases, J shed 5 bases, and the junction held 9 bases outside the gene matches. Germline V gene data show CDR1 as MGHRA and CDR2 as YSYEKL. The CDR3 consists of 16 residues. The CDR3: CASSRRAGTGEDTQYF. The CDR3 DNA is TGCGCCAGCAGCCGAAGGGCCGGGACAGGGGAAGATACGCAGTATTTT.

CDR3 sequence reads: CASSYSSRQQAEKLFF. In nucleotides, the CDR3 is TGTGCCAGCAGTTACTCGTCGAGACAGCAAGCTGAAAAACTGTTTTTT. The gene calls are TRBV6-5 and TRBJ1-4; tentatively, D is TRBD1 (5 bases). V lost 0 bases, J lost 7 bases, and 15 bases lay in between. The germline gives CDR1 MNHEY, CDR2 SVGAGI. The CDR3 is made up of 16 amino acids.

This clone has only one observation. The genes are TRBV2 and TRBJ1-5, with TRBD1 matching over 8 bases. The germline gives CDR1 SNHLY, CDR2 FYNNEI. This CDR3 comprises 15 residues. Trimming at V came to 4 bases and at J to 6 bases, leaving 8 bases not matched to a gene. The CDR3 reads CASSADRGEFQPQHF. The DNA of the CDR3 is TGTGCCAGCAGTGCAGACAGGGGAGAGTTTCAGCCCCAGCATTTT.

This chain uses TRBV18 with TRBJ2-5; D might be TRBD2 (6 bases). Germline loops: CDR1 KGHSH, CDR2 LQKENI. The CDR3 sequence is 13 residues long. Between the trimmed V and J ends, which lost 6 bases and 1 base, there was a span of 9 bases. CDR3 residues: CASSRGIQETQYF. The CDR3 region has the DNA TGTGCCAGCTCTCGGGGGATCCAAGAGACCCAGTACTTC.